The source of this T cell receptor (beta chain) is a study of T cell repertoires in cytomegalovirus infection. Background on the study: Public signatures in TCR beta pointed to CMV infection and matching HLA type.

The CDR3 is 15 residues long. Per germline, CDR1 SNHLY and CDR2 FYNNEI. Trimming took 9 bases from V and 1 from J, leaving 13 bases between them. TCRdb re-derived calls from the reads in MiXCR, one entry per CDR3 protein. Of around 130,000 distinct CDR3 sequences listed, less than 9.5% are singletons. Study observations and caveats: In two of eight donors, the top clonotype was HLA-C-restricted CMV-specific. The study identified carriers of CMV plus the relevant HLA from cumulative public TCR beta family frequency.

This clonotype was recorded a few times. The antigen is not known. This rearrangement joins TRBV2 to TRBJ1-6, with D possibly TRBD1 on 5 matching bases. The sequence derives from a human donor in good health (CMV status not recorded). Some clones in this sample may be carry-over from other donors' samples. Sequencing was done on a sample of PBMCs. The CDR3 here is CASIGDRSYNSPLHF. CDR3 in DNA: TGTGCCAGTATAGGGGATAGGTCCTATAATTCACCCCTCCACTTT.